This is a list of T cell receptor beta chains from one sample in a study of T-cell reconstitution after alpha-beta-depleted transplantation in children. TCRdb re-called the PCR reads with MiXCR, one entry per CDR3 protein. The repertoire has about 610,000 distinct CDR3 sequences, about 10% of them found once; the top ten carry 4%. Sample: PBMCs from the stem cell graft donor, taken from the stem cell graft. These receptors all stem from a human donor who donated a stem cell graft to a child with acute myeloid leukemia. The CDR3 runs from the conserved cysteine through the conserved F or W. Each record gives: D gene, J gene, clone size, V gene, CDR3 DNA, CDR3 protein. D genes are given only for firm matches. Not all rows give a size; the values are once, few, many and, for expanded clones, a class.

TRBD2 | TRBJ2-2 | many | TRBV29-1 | TGCAGCGTTGTAGGACTAGCGGGAGGCCTGAACACCGGGGAGCTGTTTTTT | CSVVGLAGGLNTGELFF
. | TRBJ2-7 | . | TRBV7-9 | TGTGCCAGCAGCTTAGCGGGGCGGGAAACCTACGAGCAGTACTTC | CASSLAGRETYEQYF
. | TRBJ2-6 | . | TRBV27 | TGTGCCAGCAGTTGGGAAGGAACGAACCCTGGGGCCAACGTCCTGACTTTC | CASSWEGTNPGANVLTF
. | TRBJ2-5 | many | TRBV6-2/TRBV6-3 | TGTGCCAGCAGTTACGTGAGGCTAGCAGTTCAAGAGACCCAGTACTTC | CASSYVRLAVQETQYF
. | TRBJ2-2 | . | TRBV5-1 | TGCGCCAGCGTTCTCAACAGTAACACCGGGGAGCTGTTTTTT | CASVLNSNTGELFF
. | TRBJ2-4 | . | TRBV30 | TGTGCCTGGAGTCTTTTAGGTGGCATTCAGTACTTC | CAWSLLGGIQYF
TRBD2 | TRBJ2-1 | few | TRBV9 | TGTGCCAGCAGCGCTGGACTAGCGGGAGTCCTTGAGCAGTTCTTC | CASSAGLAGVLEQFF
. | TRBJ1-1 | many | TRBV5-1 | TGCGCCAGCAGCTCGGGAGTGGGACACACTGAAGCTTTCTTT | CASSSGVGHTEAFF
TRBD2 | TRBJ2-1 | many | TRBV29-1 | TGCAGCGTTGTAGTTAGCGGGACCAGTGAGCAGTTCTTC | CSVVVSGTSEQFF
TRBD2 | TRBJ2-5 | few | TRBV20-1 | TGCAGTGCCACGACTAGCGGGACCCAAGAGACCCAGTACTTC | CSATTSGTQETQYF
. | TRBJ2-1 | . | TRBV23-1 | TGCGCCAGCAGTCAAAAATGGACAGTTTACAATGAGCAGTTCTTC | CASSQKWTVYNEQFF
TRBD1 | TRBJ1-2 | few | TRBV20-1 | TGCAGTGCTAGAGATCATTGGACAGGGGGCGCGAACTATGGCTACACCTTC | CSARDHWTGGANYGYTF
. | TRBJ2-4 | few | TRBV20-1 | TGCAGTGCTAGACAGGGAACCAAAAACATTCAGTACTTC | CSARQGTKNIQYF
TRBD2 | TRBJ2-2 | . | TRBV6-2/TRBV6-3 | TGTGCCAGCAGTTACCTGGCGGGAGCCCCCACCGGGGAGCTGTTTTTT | CASSYLAGAPTGELFF
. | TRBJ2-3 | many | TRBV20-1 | TGCAGTGCTAACCCTAGCGTGGGGGGCACAGATACGCAGTATTTT | CSANPSVGGTDTQYF
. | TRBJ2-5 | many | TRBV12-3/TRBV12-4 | TGTGCCAGCAGTCCCTACCGAGGGGCCCAGTACTTC | CASSPYRGAQYF
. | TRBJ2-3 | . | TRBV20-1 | TGCAGTGCGAGCGAGTCTAGCACAGATACGCAGTATTTT | CSASESSTDTQYF
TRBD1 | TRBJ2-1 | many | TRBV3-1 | TGTGCCAGCAGCCAGGCCTCAACAGGGGTGGGGTACAATGAGCAGTTCTTC | CASSQASTGVGYNEQFF
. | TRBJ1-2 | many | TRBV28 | TGTGCCAGCTGGGCGACCGTAGCCTTGGGACGTGGCTACACCTTC | CASWATVALGRGYTF
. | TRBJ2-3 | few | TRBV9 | TGTGCCAGCAGCGTAGATCCGGGAGTGAGCACAGATACGCAGTATTTT | CASSVDPGVSTDTQYF
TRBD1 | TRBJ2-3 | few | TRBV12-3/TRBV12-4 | TGTGCCAGCAGTCGGGCCGGGACAGGGGCAGATACGCAGTATTTT | CASSRAGTGADTQYF
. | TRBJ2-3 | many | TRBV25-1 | TGTGCCAGCAGTGAATCAGAGTCCCTACTTACAGATACGCAGTATTTT | CASSESESLLTDTQYF
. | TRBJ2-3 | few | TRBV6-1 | TGTGCCAGCACTGAAGCGGGGACAGCTTTTAGCACAGATACGCAGTATTTT | CASTEAGTAFSTDTQYF
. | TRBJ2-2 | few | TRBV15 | TGTGCCACCAGCAGAGATCGGACACGGGACGGGGAGCTGTTTTTT | CATSRDRTRDGELFF
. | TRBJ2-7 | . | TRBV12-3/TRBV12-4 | TGTGCCAACAGCCGACTGTTCCGCGAGCAGTACTTC | CANSRLFREQYF
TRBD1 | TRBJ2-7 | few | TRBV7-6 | TGTGCCAGCAGCTTAAATCAGGGGGCGAGCTCCTACGAGCAGTACTTC | CASSLNQGASSYEQYF
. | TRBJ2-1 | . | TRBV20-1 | TGCAGTGCTAGAGACTGGAACGTGGGGGAGCAGTTCTTC | CSARDWNVGEQFF
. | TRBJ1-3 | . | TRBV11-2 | TGTGCCAGCAGCTTAGGGTTGGAAAGGGATGGAAACACCATATATTTT | CASSLGLERDGNTIYF
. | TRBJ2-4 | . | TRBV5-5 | TGTGCCAGCGGCCCGGGGCTAGTCGGGAGCATTCAGTACTTC | CASGPGLVGSIQYF
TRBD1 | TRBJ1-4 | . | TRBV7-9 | TGTGCCAGCAGCACACAGGGGGAACTGTTTTTT | CASSTQGELFF
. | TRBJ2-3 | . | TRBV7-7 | TGTGCTAGCAGCTTAGCGCCAGAGGCAAATACGCAGTATTTT | CASSLAPEANTQYF
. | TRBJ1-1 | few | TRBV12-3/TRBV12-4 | TGTGCCAGCAGTTTAAGGACTAACACTGAAGCTTTCTTT | CASSLRTNTEAFF
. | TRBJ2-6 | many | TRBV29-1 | TGCAGCGCTTACTCTTCTGGGGCCAACGTCCTGACTTTC | CSAYSSGANVLTF
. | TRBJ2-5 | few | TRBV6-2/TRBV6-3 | TGTGCCAGCAGCCCGACCGGGACCCAGTACTTC | CASSPTGTQYF
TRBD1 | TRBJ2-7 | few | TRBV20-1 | TGCAGTGCTGAGGGACAGGGCGCTGTCTACGAGCAGTACTTC | CSAEGQGAVYEQYF
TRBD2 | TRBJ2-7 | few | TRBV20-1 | TGCAGTGCCCGGACTAGGGGCTACGAGCAGTACTTC | CSARTRGYEQYF
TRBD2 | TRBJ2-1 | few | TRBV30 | TGTGCCTGGAGTGTAAGGGGGCGGGAGGGGCATGAGCAGTTCTTC | CAWSVRGREGHEQFF
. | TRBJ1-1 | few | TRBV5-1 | TGCGCCAGCAGCTTAGATCTGTTTAAGAACACTGAAGCTTTCTTT | CASSLDLFKNTEAFF
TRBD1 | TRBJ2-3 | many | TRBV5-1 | TGCGCCAGCAGCCACTGGACAGGAACAGGAGATACGCAGTATTTT | CASSHWTGTGDTQYF
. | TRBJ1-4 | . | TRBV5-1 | TGCGCCAGCAGCTTGAACCGGGACATTCCTCAGTATAATGAAAAACTGTTTTTT | CASSLNRDIPQYNEKLFF
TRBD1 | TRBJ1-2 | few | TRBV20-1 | TGCAGTGCCATCGACAGGGCTAACTATGGCTACACCTTC | CSAIDRANYGYTF
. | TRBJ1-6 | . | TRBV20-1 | TGCAGTGCAAGTAGAACAGGCAATTCACCCCTCCACTTT | CSASRTGNSPLHF
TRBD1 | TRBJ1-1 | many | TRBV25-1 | TGTGCCAGCAGTGAATACGCCTCTTCCGGGACAGGGACCACTGAAGCTTTCTTT | CASSEYASSGTGTTEAFF
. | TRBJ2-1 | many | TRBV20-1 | TGCAGTGCTAGTAGCTGGGTAGCGGCCTCCTACAATGAGCAGTTCTTC | CSASSWVAASYNEQFF
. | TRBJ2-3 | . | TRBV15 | TGTGCCACCAGCAGAGGTATAGCCCAAGGGCCCACAGATACGCAGTATTTT | CATSRGIAQGPTDTQYF
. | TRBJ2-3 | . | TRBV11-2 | TGTGCCAGCAGCTTAGCTGTAGCGGACACAGATACGCAGTATTTT | CASSLAVADTDTQYF
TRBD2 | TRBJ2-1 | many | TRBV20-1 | TGCAGTGCTACCCTAGCGGGAGGGGTCAATGAGCAGTTCTTC | CSATLAGGVNEQFF
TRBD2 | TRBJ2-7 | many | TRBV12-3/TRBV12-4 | TGTGCCAGCGAAGCGGGAGGGAAGGAGCAGTACTTC | CASEAGGKEQYF
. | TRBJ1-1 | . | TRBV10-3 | TGTGCCATCAGCGTAGGCGCAATGAACACTGAAGCTTTCTTT | CAISVGAMNTEAFF
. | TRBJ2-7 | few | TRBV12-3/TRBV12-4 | TGTGCCAGCAGTTTGGTGACGCCCGGCGGGCACGAGCAGTACTTC | CASSLVTPGGHEQYF
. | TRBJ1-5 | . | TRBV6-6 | TGTGCCAGTATCCGGGACAGCAATCAGCCCCAGCATTTT | CASIRDSNQPQHF